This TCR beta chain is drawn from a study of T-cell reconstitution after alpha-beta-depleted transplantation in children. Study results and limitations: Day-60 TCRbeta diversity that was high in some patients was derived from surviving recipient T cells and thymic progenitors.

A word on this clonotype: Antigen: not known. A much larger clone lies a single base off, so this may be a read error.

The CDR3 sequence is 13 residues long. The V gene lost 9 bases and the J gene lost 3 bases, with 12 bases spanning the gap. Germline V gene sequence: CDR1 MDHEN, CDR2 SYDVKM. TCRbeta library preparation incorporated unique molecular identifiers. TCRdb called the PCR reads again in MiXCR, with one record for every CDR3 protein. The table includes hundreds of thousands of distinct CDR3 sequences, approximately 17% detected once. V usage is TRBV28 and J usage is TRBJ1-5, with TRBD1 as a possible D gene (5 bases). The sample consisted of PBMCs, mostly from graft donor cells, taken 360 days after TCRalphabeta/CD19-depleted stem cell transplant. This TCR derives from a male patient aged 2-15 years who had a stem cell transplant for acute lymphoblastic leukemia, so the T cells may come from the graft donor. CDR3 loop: CASDSSHNQPQHF. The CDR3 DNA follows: TGTGCCAGTGACAGCTCGCACAATCAGCCCCAGCATTTT.